The next 2 T cell receptor beta chains were all read from a single sample in a study of shared clonotypes between healthy human individuals. This table comes from immunoSEQ multiplex PCR, and its TCRdb copy is limited to in-frame clones, with some not included. Altogether around 2.3 million clones are present, 90% to 97% being singletons, with the ten largest covering around 0.13%. Sequencing was performed on naive CD4+ T cells sorted from blood. Subset in this sample: CD45RA+ positively selected. These receptors were obtained from a man aged 18 to 30 in good health.

The chain combines TRBV4-1 with TRBJ2-2; D gene uncertain. V was pared by 4 bases and J by 0 bases, with 9 bases between. The CDR3 has 15 amino acids. Germline V CDR1 and CDR2: MGHRA, YSYEKL. The CDR3: CASSPTGANTGELFF. CDR3 DNA sequence: TGCGCCAGCAGCCCGACGGGCGCGAACACCGGGGAGCTGTTTTTT.

Written as DNA, the CDR3 is TGTGCCAGCAGTTCTCCGGGACAGGGTATCTCACCCCTCCACTTT. Residues: CASSSPGQGISPLHF. The rearrangement uses TRBV27 and TRBJ1-6, with 9 bases matching TRBD1. Germline assignment: CDR1 MNHEY and CDR2 SMNVEV (reference sequence). V gave up 4 bases and J gave up 10 bases; unmatched junction bases: 8. The CDR3 covers 15 residues.